This T cell receptor beta chain derives from a study of identical twins. Trimming at V came to 6 bases and at J to 0 bases, leaving 11 bases not matched to a gene. The CDR3 loop spans 16 amino acids. Germline assignment: CDR1 MNHEY and CDR2 SMNVEV (reference sequence). TCRdb redid the calling of the 5' RACE reads with MiXCR, one entry per CDR3 protein. The table records fewer than 250,000 distinct CDR3 sequences, about 16% of them present only once. This sample was also put to use in a study of T cells expressing NK-cell markers. Per that study: HCMV seropositivity characterized most of the eight sequenced donors, and seronegativity one. Dominant NKG2C+ clonotypes accounted for roughly 1.0-7.0% of CD8+ T cells in about six donors. Whether expanded NKG2C+ T cell clones were HCMV specific stayed uncertain.

J is TRBJ2-7 and V is TRBV27; 7 nucleotides match TRBD1. The sequenced sample consisted of CD8+ T cells sorted from blood. The clonotype was recovered from a woman aged 18-35 years in good health. CDR3: CASRPPGQYRSYEQYF. In DNA, the CDR3 is TGTGCCAGCAGACCTCCGGGACAGTATCGCTCCTACGAGCAGTACTTC.